A selection of T cell receptor beta chains follows, all from one sample in a study of shared clonotypes between healthy human individuals. Using immunoSEQ multiplex PCR, the repertoire was profiled, and TCRdb retains in-frame clones only, with some absent. In the table there are 2 million to 2.5 million clones, approximately 94% of which are singletons. The sample taken for sequencing was naive CD8+ T cells sorted from blood. The receptors were sampled from a young man in good health. The CDR3 runs from the conserved cysteine through the conserved F or W. D genes are given only for firm matches. Rows give clone size only sometimes, using once, few, many, or a class for an expanded clone.

clone size | J gene | CDR3 length | V gene | D gene | CDR3 protein | CDR3 DNA
NA | TRBJ2-5 | 8 | TRBV29-1 | NA | CSVEPGYF | TGCAGCGTTGAACCCGGTTACTTC
once | TRBJ2-7 | 16 | TRBV19 | NA | CASSPVGNLFSYEQYF | TGTGCCAGTAGTCCGGTAGGCAACCTGTTCTCCTACGAGCAGTACTTC
NA | TRBJ2-1 | 14 | TRBV5-5 | NA | CASSLLPVYNEQFF | TGTGCCAGCAGCTTACTCCCAGTTTACAATGAGCAGTTCTTC
NA | TRBJ1-4 | 14 | TRBV6-5 | TRBD1 | CASSYDRGGGKLFF | TGTGCCAGCAGCTATGACAGGGGTGGAGGAAAACTGTTTTTT
NA | TRBJ1-2 | 14 | TRBV15 | NA | CATRGDWGRNGYTF | TGTGCCACCAGGGGTGATTGGGGAAGAAATGGCTACACCTTC
NA | TRBJ1-1 | 17 | TRBV19 | NA | CASSIGPYEVRGTEAFF | TGTGCCAGTAGTATAGGACCTTATGAAGTAAGGGGCACTGAAGCTTTCTTT
few | TRBJ2-7 | 14 | TRBV4-1 | NA | CASSPPGTSYEQYF | TGCGCCAGCAGCCCGCCAGGGACCTCCTACGAGCAGTACTTC
NA | TRBJ1-6 | 14 | TRBV27 | NA | CASSLGGAGSPLHF | TGTGCCAGCAGTTTGGGGGGGGCTGGATCACCCCTCCACTTT
NA | TRBJ1-1 | 11 | TRBV19 | TRBD1 | CASGTGAEAFF | TGTGCCAGTGGGACAGGGGCTGAAGCTTTCTTT
NA | TRBJ1-1 | 13 | TRBV28 | NA | CASSITTITEAFF | TGTGCCAGCAGTATCACAACTATAACTGAAGCTTTCTTT
NA | TRBJ2-2 | 13 | TRBV5-4 | TRBD2 | CASSVGGTGELFF | TGTGCCAGCAGCGTGGGAGGGACCGGGGAGCTGTTTTTT
NA | TRBJ2-1 | 15 | TRBV4-1 | TRBD1 | CASSRDRGRVNEQFF | TGCGCCAGCAGCCGCGACAGGGGGCGCGTCAATGAGCAGTTCTTC
NA | TRBJ1-3 | 16 | TRBV27 | NA | CASSPAGAISGNTIYF | TGTGCCAGCAGTCCGGCCGGGGCGATCTCTGGAAACACCATATATTTT